Following are 10 T cell receptor beta chains from one sample sequenced in a study of cytomegalovirus exposure and HLA in healthy donors. PCR involved 60 Vbeta and 13 Jbeta primers. Assay used: immunoSEQ multiplex PCR; TCRdb lists only in-frame clones, some missing. The sample yields approximately 100,000 clones, more than 60% seen once. Sequences were obtained from PBMCs. These receptors were taken from a woman between 45 and 65 years old in good health and CMV-seropositive.

This clone was seen a handful of times. The chain joins TRBV5-5 to TRBJ1-4, with TRBD1 identical over 9 bases. This CDR3 has 14 amino acids. Germline V gene sequence: CDR1 SGHKS, CDR2 YYEKEE (reference sequence). With 1 base clipped from V and 7 bases from J, the junction kept 2 bases outside the gene matches. CDR3 sequence reads: CASSLMTGGEKLFF. CDR3 coding DNA: TGTGCCAGCAGCTTGATGACAGGGGGTGAAAAACTGTTTTTT.

This clone turned up a few times. The chain combines TRBV5-4 with TRBJ1-5, with a tentative D call TRBD1 (5 bases). Germline V gene sequence: CDR1 SGHNT, CDR2 YYREEE (reference sequence). The CDR3 extends over 15 amino acids. V was trimmed by 4 bases and J by 7 bases, leaving 18 bases between them. As DNA, the CDR3 is TGTGCCAGCAGCCCGTCGCCGGGAGGGGACCAGCCCCAGCATTTT. Translation gives CASSPSPGGDQPQHF.

The chain has TRBV11-1 and TRBJ2-2; 10 nucleotides line up with TRBD1. Losses at the gene ends were 2 bases for V and 5 bases for J; bases not matched to a gene: 2. Germline-derived CDR1 and CDR2 are SGHAT and FQDESV (reference sequence). CDR3 length: 15 amino acids. CDR3 sequence reads: CASSLRQGATGELFF. In DNA, the CDR3 is TGTGCCAGCAGCTTACGACAGGGGGCGACCGGGGAGCTGTTTTTT.

The gene calls are TRBV9 and TRBJ2-7, with 9 bases lining up with TRBD1. CDR3 length: 14 amino acids. Germline CDR1 and CDR2: SGDLS and YYNGEE. After removal of 4 bases from V and 6 bases from J, the junction contained 8 bases not matched to a gene. The CDR3 reads CASSPGQGSGEQYF. CDR3 nucleotides: TGTGCCAGCAGCCCGGGACAGGGTTCCGGCGAGCAGTACTTC.

CDR3 sequence: CASSIYSGGVSNQPQHF. Here the CDR3 DNA reads TGTGCCAGTAGTATTTACTCGGGGGGGGTGAGCAATCAGCCCCAGCATTTT. The chain joins TRBV19 to TRBJ1-5; a possible D gene is TRBD1 (5 bases). Germline lookup yields CDR1 LNHDA and CDR2 SQIVND (reference sequence). The germline V and J ends were trimmed by 3 bases and 1 base, with 16 bases remaining between them. The CDR3 is made up of 17 amino acids.

CDR3 nucleotides: TGCGCCAGCAGCTTGGCACAGGGGATTAGCGCTAATGAAAAACTGTTTTTT. It is translated as CASSLAQGISANEKLFF. V is TRBV5-1 and J is TRBJ1-4; 7 bases line up with TRBD1. Looked up from germline, CDR1 is SGHRS and CDR2 is YFSETQ. There are 17 residues in the CDR3. After removal of 0 bases from V and 3 bases from J, the junction contained 8 bases not matched to a gene.

This clone was seen a few times. The chain uses TRBV10-3 and TRBJ1-4, with D maybe TRBD1 (6 bases). V gave up 3 bases and J gave up 7 bases, with 12 bases separating them. This CDR3 is 14 amino acids long. The germline gives CDR1 ENHRY, CDR2 SYGVKD. CDR3 in DNA: TGTGCCATCAGTGATATGGGGGCTAGTGAAAAACTGTTTTTT. As protein: CAISDMGASEKLFF.

Worth noting for this clone: The same CDR3 arises from other DNA sequences in this sample as well. The chain is built from TRBV5-1 and TRBJ2-5, with TRBD2 matching over 7 bases. V trimming: 0 bases; J trimming: 5 bases; junction bases outside the gene matches: 4. From germline, CDR1 is SGHRS and CDR2 YFSETQ. The CDR3 covers 14 residues. CDR3 in amino acids: CASSLGPGGETQYF. The CDR3 DNA reads TGCGCCAGCAGCTTGGGGCCCGGGGGGGAGACCCAGTACTTC.

This clone is a singleton in its sample. CDR3 sequence reads: CASSVGLPGFSEQFF. The CDR3, as DNA: TGTGCCAGCAGCGTAGGTCTTCCGGGGTTTAGTGAGCAGTTCTTC. The chain recombines TRBV9 with TRBJ2-1, with D tentatively TRBD2 (5 bases). The V gene's germline CDR1 is SGDLS and CDR2 YYNGEE. CDR3 length: 15 amino acids. Trimming cost V 0 bases and J 9 bases, with 16 bases left between them.

This clone has only one observation. This chain uses TRBV4-3 with TRBJ1-4, with 8 bases fitting TRBD1. This CDR3 has 16 amino acids. In germline, CDR1 is LGHNA, CDR2 YSLEER. V lost 3 bases and J lost 4; bases outside the gene matches: 7. The CDR3 is CASSQFFDRGNEKLFF. The CDR3 nucleotides are TGCGCCAGCAGCCAGTTCTTTGACAGGGGTAATGAAAAACTGTTTTTT.